This paragraph covers one T cell receptor beta chain sequence. Its antigen is not identified. The germline V gene has CDR1 KGHDR and CDR2 SFDVKD. V was trimmed by 0 bases and J by 4 bases, leaving 11 bases between them. This CDR3 is 15 amino acids long. Primers used in a second PCR of about 6 to 11 cycles were a sample-barcoded 5' primer and a J-beta primer mix. Tags on each cDNA molecule came from a template-switch adaptor with 12 random nucleotides. Per-sample output comprised a minimum of 2.5 million paired-end reads containing CDR3. A single record per CDR3 protein comes from TCRdb applying MiXCR to the 5' RACE reads. Found here are 550,000 to 750,000 distinct CDR3 sequences, under 25% of them singletons; the top ten hold roughly 3.6%. This sample is part of a study of blood T cells in healthy people across ages. Study-wide results and limits: TCR beta diversity was tightly associated with the proportion of naive T cells. Nothing was known about donor CMV status, and this possibly confounded expanded clonotype changes.

The gene calls are TRBV24-1 and TRBJ1-2, with D perhaps matching TRBD1 (6 bases). Material for sequencing was blood. This clonotype was sampled from a man in his sixties or seventies in good health. The CDR3 DNA follows: TGTGCCACCAGTGATTTGCCACAGGGCCTCTATGGCTACACCTTC. It is translated as CATSDLPQGLYGYTF.